This T cell receptor (beta chain) came from a study of CD4+ T cells in melanoma. General study findings and limits: A reported correlation linked neoantigen-specific CD4+ T cells to CD8+, macrophage and B cell function. In melanoma, neoantigen-specific CD4+ T cells reportedly differed in differentiation state.

CDR3 length: 14 residues. Germline V CDR1 and CDR2: SNHLY, FYNNEI. The V gene lost 2 bases and the J gene lost 9 bases, with 11 bases spanning the gap. Comments on this clone: The antigen remains unidentified.

Clones were read by immunoSEQ multiplex PCR, and TCRdb kept only the in-frame ones, dropping some. Of approximately 15,000 clones in the sample, 50% to 75% were seen once. Sequenced sample: cells from a culture (not recorded whether cultured in vitro). The chain combines TRBV2 with TRBJ1-6; tentatively, D is TRBD1 (5 bases). This clonotype was obtained from a human donor with melanoma. The CDR3 protein is CASSERQGSSPLHF. The DNA of the CDR3 is TGTGCCAGCAGTGAACGGCAGGGTAGTTCACCCCTCCACTTT. The whole variable domain, filled in from reference TRBV2 and TRBJ1-6, reads EPEVTQTPSHQVTQMGQEVILRCVPISNHLYFYWYRQILGQKVEFLVSFYNNEISEKSEIFDDQFSVERPDGSNFTLKIRSTKLEDSAMYFCASSERQGSSPLHFGNGTRLTVT.